This T cell receptor beta chain was recorded in a study of graft-versus-host responses after intestinal transplantation. The count of this clone is one. Its matching antigen is unknown. TCRdb's table, derived via immunoSEQ multiplex PCR, lists solely in-frame clones and lacks some. The sample lists 110,000 to 150,000 clones; about nine tenths were seen once. This sequence was found in a human donor who received an intestinal transplant. Specimen: unstimulated CD4+ T cells sorted from spleen or lymph node cells, collected before intestinal transplant.

CDR3 nucleotide sequence: TGCGCCAGCAGCTTAGGGACCGAGAACTATGGCTACACCTTC. This encodes CASSLGTENYGYTF. The chain uses TRBV5-1 and TRBJ1-2, with D perhaps matching TRBD1 (5 bases). The CDR3 spans 14 residues. Germline CDR1 SGHRS, CDR2 YFSETQ. The V gene lost 2 bases and the J gene lost 2 bases, with 10 bases spanning the gap.